The clone carrying this TCR beta chain showed up just a few times. Its antigen is not identified. These data are taken from a study of T cells after yellow fever vaccination. Trimming cost V 6 bases and J 0 bases; bases outside gene matches: 1. The germline CDR1 and CDR2 sequences are ENHRY and SYGVKD. The CDR3 loop spans 14 amino acids. TCRdb re-called the 5' RACE reads with MiXCR, one entry per CDR3 protein. The top ten clones hold around 33% of a sample with some 170,000 distinct CDR3 sequences, 9.3% of them seen once. Study-level points and caveats: There was a small share of clonotypes that showed up in both the CD4 and CD8 compartments.

The specimen was CD8+ T cells sorted from PBMCs, collected 45 days after the yellow fever booster vaccination. The receptor's source is a young man who received the YFV17D yellow fever vaccine. J is TRBJ2-7 and V is TRBV10-3, with 11 bases aligning to TRBD2. The chain's CDR3 is CAIRTSGVSYEQYF. CDR3 sequence (DNA): TGTGCCATCAGGACTAGCGGGGTCTCCTACGAGCAGTACTTC.